The source of this TCR beta chain is a study of cytomegalovirus exposure and HLA in healthy donors (dated by TCRdb to about 2017). With regard to the full study: An earlier analysis of approximately 600 of the donors reported roughly 270 Gb of sequence data and about 100 million unique TCR beta sequences from roughly 200 million T cells. The number of typed donors differed by locus: 629-630 for A, B, C, DRB1 and DQB1; approximately 540 for DQA1; over 600 for DPA1; and some 450 for DPB1. About five DR-DQ haplotypes were handled as single units for association and clustering, since linkage in the cohort was strong. Genome-wide SNP genotypes for about 55% of the 666 donors were used in a later genetic analysis, which treated that subset as a discovery cohort. Across around 400 genotyped donors of the cohort, an average of approximately 220,000 unique TCR beta nucleotide sequences per donor were sequenced, and around 19% of those sequences were non-productive. Alongside the repertoire data, information on donor age, sex, ethnicity and CMV serostatus was compiled. Every repertoire in the discovery cohort had been generated on one and the same sequencing platform. High-throughput TCR immunosequencing, statistical association of individual TCRs with disease status, and machine learning were combined to predict cytomegalovirus infection status. The aim of the study was to test whether cataloging public T cell receptors could identify signatures of past pathogen exposure. An earlier analysis of around 580 of the donors used high-throughput TCR beta sequencing to judge whether each TCR beta V gene segment behaved as functional or pseudogenic. Rather than using new phenotypic data, the later analysis identified candidate immune exposures from TCR beta sequences and from how often those sequences occurred across donors. The study profiled the T cell repertoires of fewer than 850 subjects by immunosequencing and related them to cytomegalovirus serostatus. HLA typing covered class I and class II loci at four-digit resolution. To study patterns of TCR occurrence, a later analysis re-analyzed previously published TCR beta repertoires from 550 to 800 donors and added high-resolution HLA genotyping. Among the roughly 400 genotyped donors, around 81% belonged to the genetic ancestry cluster associated with self-reported Caucasian donors. A separate validation cohort of roughly 120 different subjects was used in addition to the roughly 720-subject first cohort. An early release covering more than 500 HLA-typed donors comprised roughly 300 gigabases of sequencing data and some 79 million unique TCR sequences.

This clone was detected only once. The clone's antigen remains unknown. The CDR3 carries no conserved terminal phenylalanine or tryptophan, so it likely arises from a read error. Results the study describes overall, beyond this receptor: At a false discovery rate of 0.05, a later analysis linked around 15,000 TCR beta sequences to specific HLA alleles. When HLA alleles, especially DR and DQ, strongly co-occurred, attributing TCR associations to individual alleles was difficult. In a later analysis, the rate of TCR association differed among HLA loci, with DRB1 alleles having the most associated TCRs and HLA-C alleles having the fewest. A group of highly shared sequence variants was considered likely to be a technical artifact of the sequencing pipeline. Compared with the approximately 720-donor mean, donors in an Asian-associated ancestry cluster had fewer N-insertions in productive TCRs, according to a later genetic analysis. Because HLA typing was unavailable for some donors at each locus, only the typed subset was used in association tests. According to the authors, the approach could potentially be generalized to other disease states and immunological phenotypes. Only TCR beta chains were sequenced in this cohort, and the absence of alpha or paired-chain data limited detectable features. According to a later analysis, parvovirus B19, influenza, CMV and Epstein-Barr virus appeared linked to several top co-occurrence clusters. V-gene and J-gene trimming of TCR beta chains was associated with a missense DCLRE1C variant in a later genetic analysis, and the association was replicated in an independent cohort. Immune exposure information for the cohort was limited to CMV serostatus. Because counts were too low, roughly 17 rarely observed V segments, including chromosome 9 orphons, were left out of the earlier analysis of over 550 of the donors. Roughly uniform sequencing depth across donors was assumed in presence/absence analyses, although this assumption may not hold. A further reported finding was that TCR beta sequences accurately predicted the HLA-A and HLA-B alleles for most subjects in the first cohort. The classifier was reported to diagnose cytomegalovirus status with high specificity and sensitivity in both the original cohort and the validation cohort. In a later analysis, most CMV-associated TCR beta chains were found to appear HLA-restricted, with HLA associations seemingly driven largely by CMV exposure. Correlated functional status among segregating V segments might be attributable to linkage disequilibrium, but an unknown experimental factor could not be ruled out. Because the 87-base-pair reads could not distinguish some IMGT-functional V segments, including TRBV6-2 and TRBV6-3, those segments were excluded. Across donors, most TCR sequences were observed very rarely, whereas some public TCRs were present in many individuals. An earlier analysis of approximately 590 of the donors showed that most TCR beta V segments appeared in productive rearrangements either about 87% or about 30% of the time, which broadly matched IMGT annotations. A total of fewer than 200 TCR beta chains were listed by the study as associated with cytomegalovirus. In vitro tests confirmed that three of the cytomegalovirus-associated TCR beta chains recognize cytomegalovirus antigens. In a later analysis, HLA-associated TCR beta chains were found to be more clonally expanded and to have lower generation probabilities than equally common non-associated chains.

The cohort was made up of about 670 healthy bone marrow donors. At the time of sampling, every cohort member was nominally healthy, though immune exposures that went unrecorded were likely present. The donor was CMV seropositive and belonged to the group of around 300 seropositive cohort members. Each donor provided a peripheral blood sample, and peripheral blood mononuclear cells were used for TCR beta sequencing. The Qiagen DNeasy Blood Extraction Kit was used to extract genomic DNA from the blood cell samples. V is clipped by 3 bases and J by 10 bases, and the sequence between their germline boundaries is 16 bases long. Per the germline V gene, MDHEN is the CDR1 and SYDVKM is the CDR2. The CDR3 has 15 amino acids, counting both end residues. Only the CDR3 part of the read is kept: 45 bases, read in frame from the first base. The library came from the immunoSEQ multiplex PCR assay. For the multiplex PCR, a mixture combining 60 forward primers for TCR Vbeta segments and 13 reverse primers for TCR Jbeta segments was used. A multiplex PCR assay on genomic DNA amplified the CDR3 region of rearranged TCR beta genes. Amplified TCR beta libraries were sequenced as 87-base-pair reads on the Illumina HiSeq System. Per the authors' processing: In a later analysis, approximately 74 million unique TCR beta chains were counted across the roughly 670 repertoires, and around 10 million of these chains were shared by at least two donors. Raw reads were error-corrected and collapsed into unique sequences with a nearest-neighbor algorithm that merged closely related sequences to remove PCR and sequencing errors. Alignment of CDR3 sequences to IMGT reference sequences was used to assign V, D and J gene segments. For a sequence to be retained, a match of at least six nucleotides to both a V gene segment and a J gene segment was required. A rearrangement was called productive if the CDR3 had no stop codons and remained in frame with V and J, and every other rearrangement was called non-productive. Following IMGT convention, CDR3 was defined as the stretch from the second conserved V-encoded cysteine to the conserved J-encoded phenylalanine. The earlier analysis of about 620 of the donors excluded sequences that lacked an unambiguous match to a single V gene segment. In an earlier analysis of almost 600 of the donors, a V segment was called functional when productive rearrangements were above 56.7%, and segregating when the standard deviation between donors exceeded 5%. A statistical classification framework was developed to diagnose cytomegalovirus status using the catalog of TCR beta chain sequences. In a later analysis, V and J genes were assigned by comparing TCR nucleotide sequences against IMGT/GENE-DB human TR gene sequences. A later analysis assigned CDR3 sequences and most-parsimonious VDJ recombination scenarios with the TCRdist pipeline. In a later analysis, every TCR beta chain was defined by the combination of its CDR3 amino acid sequence and its V-gene family, and reads without a unique V-gene family were dropped. A later analysis removed several hundred highly shared, low-generation-probability nucleotide sequences to deal with suspected cross-contamination and a sequencing artifact. In a later analysis, a clonal expansion index for each public chain was calculated from normalized within-repertoire ranks of inferred template counts. A later analysis computed generation probabilities with a VDJ recombination model fitted to out-of-frame rearrangements, and checked the results against IGoR. In a later analysis, TCR-TCR, TCR-HLA and TCR-CMV co-occurrence was scored with hypergeometric tests, and a repertoire-size bias correction was applied to TCR pairs. To estimate false discovery rates, a later analysis permuted the HLA or CMV assignments 20 times. In a later analysis, co-occurring TCRs were grouped using DBSCAN, with TCRdist sequence similarity added in when clustering inside HLA-allele-positive subsets. For co-occurrence clustering, repertoires with fewer than 30,000 or more than 120,000 public chains were excluded, along with roughly 5 repertoires with anomalous nucleotide sharing. TCRdb re-hosts the immuneACCESS table, in-frame sequences only. Its copies lack some clones; in the studies checked, an unresolved V gene accounts for under half of them, and the cause for the rest is not known. Clonal size and the V and J genes are those of that table, whereas D and trimming came from the DNA. For this sample there are around 150,000 clones; 80% appear just once. The ten largest clones capture about a tenth of the sample.

Here the chain combines TRBV28 and TRBJ1-6; possibly the D gene is TRBD1, per 6 matching bases. Sequencing input: PBMCs. The clonotype originates from a man between 18 and 35 years old in good health and CMV-seropositive. In nucleotides, the sequence is TGTGCCAGCAGTTTTAATACAGGGTGGAGCTCACCCCTCCACCTT. Its protein is CASSFNTGWSSPLHL.